The rows below give T cell receptor beta chains drawn from one sample of a study of cytomegalovirus exposure and HLA in healthy donors. Produced via immunoSEQ multiplex PCR; TCRdb's table is partial and in-frame only. The listing records about 59,000 clones. The source material was PBMCs. These receptors originate from a man younger than 40 in good health and CMV-seropositive. The CDR3 runs from the conserved cysteine through the conserved F or W. A D gene is named only where the DNA matches it firmly.

>.|TRBJ2-7|TRBV7-9
CASSLGSAYEQYF
TGTGCCAGCAGCTTAGGCAGCGCCTACGAGCAGTACTTC
>.|TRBJ1-1|TRBV5-8
CASSRGPDTEAFF
TGTGCCAGCAGCAGAGGCCCGGACACTGAAGCTTTCTTT
>TRBD1|TRBJ1-5|TRBV2
CASKTGNQPQHF
TGTGCCAGCAAGACAGGGAATCAGCCCCAGCATTTT
>.|TRBJ1-5|TRBV19
CASSIDPGEDQPQHF
TGTGCCAGTAGTATAGACCCGGGGGAGGATCAGCCCCAGCATTTT
>TRBD1|TRBJ2-7|TRBV7-2
CASSQQGPAYEQYF
TGTGCCAGCAGCCAACAGGGGCCCGCCTACGAGCAGTACTTC
>TRBD1|TRBJ2-7|TRBV6-5
CASSRPGQGAYEQYF
TGTGCCAGCAGCAGACCGGGACAGGGGGCTTACGAGCAGTACTTC
>TRBD1|TRBJ2-7|TRBV19
CASSGGRTGNAYEQYF
TGTGCCAGTAGTGGGGGACGGACAGGGAACGCCTACGAGCAGTACTTC
>TRBD1|TRBJ2-6|TRBV5-1
CASSSLTGSGANVLTF
TGCGCCAGCAGCTCCCTGACAGGGTCTGGGGCCAACGTCCTGACTTTC
>TRBD1|TRBJ2-7|TRBV29-1
CSVTGTGVYEQYF
TGCAGCGTAACCGGGACAGGGGTCTACGAGCAGTACTTC
>TRBD1|TRBJ2-5|TRBV7-2
CASSLGTGRRETQYF
TGTGCCAGCAGCCTAGGGACAGGGCGGAGGGAGACCCAGTACTTC
>TRBD2|TRBJ2-7|TRBV11-3
CASSSPRTSGYEQYF
TGTGCCAGCAGCTCACCCCGGACTAGCGGCTACGAGCAGTACTTC
>.|TRBJ2-7|TRBV6-5
CASSKLGRSNEQYF
TGTGCCAGCAGTAAGCTAGGAAGGTCCAACGAGCAGTACTTC
>TRBD1|TRBJ2-7|TRBV11-2
CASSLVGTGEEQYF
TGTGCCAGCAGCTTAGTCGGGACAGGGGAAGAGCAGTACTTC
>.|TRBJ2-5|TRBV15
CATSTSQFRETQYF
TGTGCCACCAGCACCTCACAGTTTCGGGAGACCCAGTACTTC
>TRBD2|TRBJ2-7|TRBV30
CAWARGGVYEQYF
TGTGCCTGGGCACGGGGGGGGGTCTACGAGCAGTACTTC
>TRBD2|TRBJ2-5|TRBV30
CAWSGLAEETQYF
TGTGCCTGGAGCGGACTAGCGGAAGAGACCCAGTACTTC
>.|TRBJ2-7|TRBV4-1
CASSLSPTGRLNEQYF
TGCGCCAGCAGCCTAAGTCCGACAGGCCGATTGAACGAGCAGTACTTC
>.|TRBJ2-7|TRBV18
CASSPGTHFYEQYF
TGTGCCAGCTCACCCGGGACACACTTCTACGAGCAGTACTTC
>.|TRBJ2-1|TRBV6-5
CASSYSGQLDHEQFF
TGTGCCAGCAGTTACTCGGGACAATTGGACCATGAGCAGTTCTTC
>TRBD1|TRBJ2-2|TRBV10-3
CAIGDRDPNTGELFF
TGTGCCATCGGAGACAGGGACCCGAACACCGGGGAGCTGTTTTTT
>TRBD2|TRBJ2-1|TRBV30
CAWSPGTRAYNEQFF
TGTGCCTGGAGTCCCGGGACTAGGGCTTACAATGAGCAGTTCTTC
>.|TRBJ2-7|TRBV7-3
CASSASHGAGAVRF
TGTGCCAGCAGCGCCTCGCACGGGGCAGGGGCGGTACGTTTC
>TRBD2|TRBJ2-3|TRBV11-3
CASSTRASGKTDTQYF
TGTGCCAGCAGCACCCGAGCTAGCGGGAAGACAGATACGCAGTATTTT
>TRBD2|TRBJ2-1|TRBV4-1
CASSQLAGGYSDNEQFF
TGCGCCAGCAGCCAACTAGCGGGGGGCTACTCCGACAATGAGCAGTTCTTC
>.|TRBJ1-1|TRBV18
CASSPPSVNTEAFF
TGTGCCAGCTCACCACCGTCCGTGAACACTGAAGCTTTCTTT
>TRBD1|TRBJ2-4|TRBV6-5
CASWDRGDKNIQYF
TGTGCCAGCTGGGACAGGGGGGACAAAAACATTCAGTACTTC
>.|TRBJ1-1|TRBV7-9
CASSIVLGSTEAFF
TGTGCCAGCAGCATAGTGCTAGGGAGCACTGAAGCTTTCTTT
>TRBD1|TRBJ2-1|TRBV6-6
CASRDTGTGSYNEQFF
TGTGCCAGCAGGGATACCGGGACAGGGAGTTATAATGAGCAGTTCTTC
>TRBD1|TRBJ2-7|TRBV19
CASSPGKGAREQYF
TGTGCCAGTAGTCCCGGAAAGGGGGCGCGTGAGCAGTACTTC
>.|TRBJ2-2|TRBV5-6
CASRSGPQGGELFF
TGTGCCAGCAGGTCCGGTCCCCAGGGCGGGGAGCTGTTTTTT
>TRBD1|TRBJ1-2|TRBV20-1
CSADRDRVKTF
TGCAGTGCTGACCGGGACAGGGTTAAAACCTTC
>.|TRBJ1-1|TRBV2
CASSVSSWHRRNTEAFF
TGTGCCAGCAGTGTTTCTTCATGGCACCGGAGGAACACTGAAGCTTTCTTT
>.|TRBJ2-7|TRBV13
CASSSTRDSSAYEQYF
TGTGCCAGCAGCTCCACCCGGGACTCGAGCGCCTACGAGCAGTACTTC
>TRBD1|TRBJ1-1|TRBV5-1
CASSQNRGGTEAFF
TGCGCCAGCAGCCAAAACAGGGGAGGTACTGAAGCTTTCTTT
>.|TRBJ1-1|TRBV19
CASSPGGEAFF
TGTGCCAGTAGCCCCGGCGGTGAAGCTTTCTTT
>TRBD1|TRBJ2-7|TRBV4-1
CASSQDRGPYEQYF
TGCGCCAGCAGCCAAGACAGGGGGCCCTACGAGCAGTACTTC
>.|TRBJ2-3|TRBV5-1
CASSLVQLRFTDTQYF
TGCGCCAGCAGCTTGGTACAGCTTAGATTCACAGATACGCAGTATTTT
>.|TRBJ2-7|TRBV4-1
CASSQEFVPGSTAYEQYF
TGCGCCAGCAGCCAAGAATTTGTTCCGGGATCCACTGCCTACGAGCAGTACTTC
>TRBD1|TRBJ2-2|TRBV5-6
CASSVTGGNTGELFF
TGTGCCAGCAGCGTGACAGGGGGCAACACCGGGGAGCTGTTTTTT
>.|TRBJ1-3|TRBV6-1
CASAVSGNTIYF
TGTGCCAGCGCGGTATCTGGAAACACCATATATTTT
>TRBD1|TRBJ2-7|TRBV10-1
CASIPTGKVYEQYF
TGCGCCAGCATTCCGACAGGGAAGGTTTACGAGCAGTACTTC
>.|TRBJ1-2|TRBV7-2
CASRQNRDGYTF
TGTGCCAGCAGACAGAACAGGGATGGCTACACCTTC
>TRBD1|TRBJ2-3|TRBV6-6
CASRATGDGYTDTQYF
TGTGCCAGCCGTGCTACAGGGGATGGCTACACAGATACGCAGTATTTT
>.|TRBJ2-5|TRBV5-8
CASSFNRPQETQYF
TGTGCCAGCAGCTTTAACAGGCCTCAAGAGACCCAGTACTTC
>.|TRBJ1-2|TRBV6-6
CASHIGGEKGYTF
TGTGCCAGCCATATCGGGGGGGAGAAGGGCTACACCTTC
>.|TRBJ2-6|TRBV6-6
CASSYSLGANVLTF
TGTGCCAGCAGTTACTCTCTTGGGGCCAACGTCCTGACTTTC